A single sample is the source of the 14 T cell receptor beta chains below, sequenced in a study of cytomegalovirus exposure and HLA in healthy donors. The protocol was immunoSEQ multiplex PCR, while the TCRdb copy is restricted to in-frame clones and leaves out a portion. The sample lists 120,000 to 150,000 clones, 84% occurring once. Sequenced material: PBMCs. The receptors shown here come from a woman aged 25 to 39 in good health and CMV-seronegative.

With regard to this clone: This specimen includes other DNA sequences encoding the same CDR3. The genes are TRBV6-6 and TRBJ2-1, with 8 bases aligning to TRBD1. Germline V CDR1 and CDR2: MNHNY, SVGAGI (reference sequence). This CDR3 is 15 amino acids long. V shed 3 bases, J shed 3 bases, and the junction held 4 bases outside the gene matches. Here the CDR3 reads CASSYPGGIYNEQFF. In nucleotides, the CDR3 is TGTGCCAGCAGTTATCCAGGGGGCATCTACAATGAGCAGTTCTTC.

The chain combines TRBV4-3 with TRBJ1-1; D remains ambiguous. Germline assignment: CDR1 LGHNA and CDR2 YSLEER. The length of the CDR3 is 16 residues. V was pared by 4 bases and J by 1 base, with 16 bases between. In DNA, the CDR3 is TGCGCCAGCAGCCCACATCTTACGGAGGGGAACACTGAAGCTTTCTTT. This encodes CASSPHLTEGNTEAFF.

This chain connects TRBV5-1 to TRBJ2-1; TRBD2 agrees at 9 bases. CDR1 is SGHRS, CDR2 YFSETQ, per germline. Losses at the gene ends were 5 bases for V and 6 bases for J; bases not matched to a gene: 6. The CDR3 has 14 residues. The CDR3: CASSLRRGGNEQFF. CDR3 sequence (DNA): TGCGCCAGCAGTTTGCGGCGGGGGGGCAATGAGCAGTTCTTC.

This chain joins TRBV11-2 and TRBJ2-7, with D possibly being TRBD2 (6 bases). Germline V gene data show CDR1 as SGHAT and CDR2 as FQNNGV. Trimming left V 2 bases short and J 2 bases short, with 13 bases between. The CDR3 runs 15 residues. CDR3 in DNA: TGTGCCAGCAGCTTAAAGTGGGACTCCCCCTACGAGCAGTACTTC. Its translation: CASSLKWDSPYEQYF.

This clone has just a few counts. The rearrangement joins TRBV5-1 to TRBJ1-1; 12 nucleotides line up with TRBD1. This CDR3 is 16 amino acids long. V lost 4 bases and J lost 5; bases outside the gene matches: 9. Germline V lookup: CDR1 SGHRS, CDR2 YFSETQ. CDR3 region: CASSQGTGGARTEAFF. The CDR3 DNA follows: TGCGCCAGCAGCCAAGGGACAGGGGGCGCGAGAACTGAAGCTTTCTTT.

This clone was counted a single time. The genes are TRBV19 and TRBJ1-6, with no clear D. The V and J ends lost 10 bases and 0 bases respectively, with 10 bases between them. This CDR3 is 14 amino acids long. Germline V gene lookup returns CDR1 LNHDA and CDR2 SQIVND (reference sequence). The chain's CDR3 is CATQRYSYNSPLHF. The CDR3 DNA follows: TGTGCCACCCAGCGATACTCCTATAATTCACCCCTCCACTTT.

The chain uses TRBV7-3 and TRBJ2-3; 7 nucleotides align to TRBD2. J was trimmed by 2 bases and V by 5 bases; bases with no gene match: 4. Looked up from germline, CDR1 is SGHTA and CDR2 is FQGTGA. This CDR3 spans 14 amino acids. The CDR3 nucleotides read TGTGCCAGCAGCCCCGGGGGGATCACAGATACGCAGTATTTT. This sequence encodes CASSPGGITDTQYF.

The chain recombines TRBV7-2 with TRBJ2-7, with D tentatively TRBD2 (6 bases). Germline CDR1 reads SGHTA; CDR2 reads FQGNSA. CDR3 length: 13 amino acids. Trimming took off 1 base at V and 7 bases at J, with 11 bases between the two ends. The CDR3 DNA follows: TGTGCCAGCAGCTTAGATTTCGCGGGAGAGCAGTACTTC. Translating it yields CASSLDFAGEQYF.

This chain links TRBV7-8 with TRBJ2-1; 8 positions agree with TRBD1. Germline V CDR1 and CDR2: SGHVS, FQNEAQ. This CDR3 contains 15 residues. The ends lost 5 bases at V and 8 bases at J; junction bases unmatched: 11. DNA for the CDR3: TGTGCCAGCAGCGCGGACAGGGTGGAAAGAGATGAGCAGTTCTTC. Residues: CASSADRVERDEQFF.

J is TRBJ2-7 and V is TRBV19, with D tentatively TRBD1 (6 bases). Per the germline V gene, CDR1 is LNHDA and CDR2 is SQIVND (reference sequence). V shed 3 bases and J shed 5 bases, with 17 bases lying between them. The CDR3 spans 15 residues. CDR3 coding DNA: TGTGCCAGTAGTATGCGGCAGGGGCTAAATGACGAGCAGTACTTC. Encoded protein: CASSMRQGLNDEQYF.

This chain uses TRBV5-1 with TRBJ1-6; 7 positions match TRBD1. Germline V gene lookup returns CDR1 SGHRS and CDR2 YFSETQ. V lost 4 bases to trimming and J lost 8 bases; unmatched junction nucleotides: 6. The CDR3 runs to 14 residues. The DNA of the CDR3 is TGCGCCAGCAGCCCGGGACAGTGGGATTCACCCCTCCACTTT. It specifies CASSPGQWDSPLHF.

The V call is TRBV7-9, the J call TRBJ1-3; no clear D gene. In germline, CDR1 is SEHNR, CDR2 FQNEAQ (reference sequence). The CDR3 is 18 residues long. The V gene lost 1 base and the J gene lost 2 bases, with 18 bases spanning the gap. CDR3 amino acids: CASSLGARARFAGNTIYF. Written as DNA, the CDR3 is TGTGCCAGCAGCTTAGGGGCACGAGCTCGTTTCGCTGGAAACACCATATATTTT.

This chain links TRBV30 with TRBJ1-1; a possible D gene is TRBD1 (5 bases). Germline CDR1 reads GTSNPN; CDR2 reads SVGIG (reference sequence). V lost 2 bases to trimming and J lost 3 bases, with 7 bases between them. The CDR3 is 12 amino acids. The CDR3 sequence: CAWSLGDTEAFF. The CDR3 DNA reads TGTGCCTGGAGTCTAGGGGACACTGAAGCTTTCTTT.

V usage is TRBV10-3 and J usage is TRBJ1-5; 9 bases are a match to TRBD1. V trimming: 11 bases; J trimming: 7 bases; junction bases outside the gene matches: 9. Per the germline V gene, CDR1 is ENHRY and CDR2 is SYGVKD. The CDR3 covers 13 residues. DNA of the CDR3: TGTGCCGTCGGGACAGGGTCAGGGCAGCCCCAGCATTTT. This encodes CAVGTGSGQPQHF.